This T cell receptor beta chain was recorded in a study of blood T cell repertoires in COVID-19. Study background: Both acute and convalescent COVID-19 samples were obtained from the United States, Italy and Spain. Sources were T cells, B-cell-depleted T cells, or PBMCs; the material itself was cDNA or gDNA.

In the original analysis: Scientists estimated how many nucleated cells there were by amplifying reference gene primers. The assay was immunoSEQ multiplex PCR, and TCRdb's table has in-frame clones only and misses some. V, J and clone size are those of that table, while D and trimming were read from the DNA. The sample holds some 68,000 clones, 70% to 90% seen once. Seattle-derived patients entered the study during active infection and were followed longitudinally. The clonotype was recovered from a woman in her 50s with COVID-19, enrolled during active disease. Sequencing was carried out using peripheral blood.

The DNA for the CDR3 is TGTGCCAGCAGCCCTCTTCGGGGGTATGCCGCCATATATTTT. Translation gives CASSPLRGYAAIYF. This chain connects TRBV14 to TRBJ1-3, with D possibly being TRBD1 (5 bases). This CDR3 is built from 14 residues. The germline CDR1 and CDR2 sequences are SGHDN and FVKESK. Trimming cost V 4 bases and J 11 bases, with 18 bases left between them.